Below, 2 T cell receptor beta chains from the same sample are listed, as sequenced in a study of regulatory T cells in long-lasting Graves disease. Time point of the sample: persistent/refractory GD, antithyroid drugs over 5 years with positive TRAb. TCR sequences were obtained from RNA taken from PBMCs. Assembly of TCR beta libraries relied on iRepertoire HTBI primers together with Arm-PCR of CDR3 regions. TCRdb fed the multiplex PCR reads into MiXCR, producing one record per CDR3 protein. The repertoire holds 430,000 or so distinct CDR3 sequences, with 21% as singletons. The source material was peripheral blood mononuclear cells (PBMCs), sampled when the disease was refractory, from a patient treated with antithyroid drugs. The receptor source for this set is a female donor with Graves disease.

Worth noting for this clonotype: Because the CDR3's place on the DNA is in doubt, the DNA is left out and the CDR3 is given as listed by TCRdb. The chain uses TRBV28 and TRBJ2-2; the table's D call of TRBD1 was not tested on the DNA. The CDR3 is 15 residues long, ends included. CDR1 MDHEN and CDR2 SYDVKM come from the germline V gene. CDR3 sequence reads: CASRQGARAPGSCFF.

This clonotype was recorded at least ten times. The rearrangement uses TRBV28 and TRBJ2-2; D not certain. Trimming took 6 bases from V and 3 from J, leaving 14 bases between them. The germline V gene encodes CDR1 MDHEN and CDR2 SYDVKM. This CDR3 has 15 residues. CDR3 amino acids: CASRTNPGHTGELFF. In DNA, the CDR3 is TGTGCCAGCAGAACCAACCCCGGACACACCGGGGAGCTGTTTTTT.